The 21 T cell receptor beta chains given below trace back to one sample, sequenced in a study of cytomegalovirus exposure and HLA in healthy donors. The PCR used 60 Vbeta and 13 Jbeta primers. The repertoire was sequenced with immunoSEQ multiplex PCR; TCRdb's copy has only in-frame clones and lacks some. This sample yields some 150,000 clones, of which around 79% are seen a single time; around 6.6% belongs to the top ten. The sample taken for sequencing was PBMCs. The source of these receptors is a man between 50 and 59 years old in good health and CMV-seropositive.

V is TRBV4-1 and J is TRBJ2-7; 8 bases align to TRBD1. Trimming removed 1 base from V and 8 bases from J; junction bases left unmatched: 1. This CDR3 has 12 residues. Germline CDR1 reads MGHRA; CDR2 reads YSYEKL. As DNA, the CDR3 is TGCGCCAGCAGCCAAGGGACAGGGCAGCAGTACTTC. As protein: CASSQGTGQQYF.

The rearrangement uses TRBV5-6 and TRBJ2-3, with 9 bases matching TRBD1. This CDR3 contains 15 residues. CDR1 and CDR2 from the germline V gene are SGHDT and YYEEEE. Trimming took 2 bases from V and 2 from J; bases not matched to a gene: 3. CDR3 amino acids: CASSFDRGATDTQYF. CDR3 in DNA: TGTGCCAGCAGCTTTGACAGGGGGGCCACAGATACGCAGTATTTT.

This clone was found once. This chain connects TRBV6-5 to TRBJ2-1; 13 bases map to TRBD2. This CDR3 has 14 residues. The germline gives CDR1 MNHEY, CDR2 SVGAGI. The junction had 7 bases not matched to a gene; V was cut back by 8 bases and J by 9 bases. CDR3 sequence reads: CASSELAGGLEQFF. CDR3 DNA: TGTGCCAGCTCAGAACTAGCGGGAGGGCTTGAGCAGTTCTTC.

The rearrangement links TRBV6-1 to TRBJ2-7, with D perhaps TRBD1 (5 bases). Trimming took 6 bases from V and 5 from J, leaving 17 bases between them. Germline CDR1 MNHNS, CDR2 SASEGT. The CDR3 is 14 amino acids. CDR3 coding DNA: TGTGCCAGCAGCCTACTCAGGGATGCGGACGAGCAGTACTTC. This sequence encodes CASSLLRDADEQYF.

The chain carries TRBV5-4 and TRBJ2-7; D unresolved. CDR1 SGHNT and CDR2 YYREEE come from the germline V gene (reference sequence). Trimming stripped 0 bases from V and 3 bases from J, with 10 bases between. The CDR3 loop spans 14 amino acids. CDR3 nucleotides: TGTGCCAGCAGCTTGGCCGTAAACAACTACGAGCAGTACTTC. Translation gives CASSLAVNNYEQYF. The full variable domain, rest sourced from reference TRBV5-4 and TRBJ2-7, is ETGVTQSPTHLIKTRGQQVTLRCSSQSGHNTVSWYQQALGQGPQFIFQYYREEENGRGNFPPRFSGLQFPNYSSELNVNALELDDSALYLCASSLAVNNYEQYFGPGTRLTVT.

The V gene is TRBV27, the J gene TRBJ2-3, with D perhaps TRBD2 (5 bases). Germline V lookup: CDR1 MNHEY, CDR2 SMNVEV (reference sequence). There are 14 residues in the CDR3. V lost 4 bases to trimming and J lost 0 bases, with 8 bases between them. The CDR3 here is CASSSRTSTDTQYF. For the CDR3, the DNA is TGTGCCAGCAGTTCCAGGACTAGCACAGATACGCAGTATTTT.

V usage is TRBV5-6 and J usage is TRBJ2-5; D perhaps matches TRBD2 (7 bases). Germline CDR1 is SGHDT and CDR2 is YYEEEE. V dropped 4 bases and J dropped 4 bases, with 20 bases sitting between them. This CDR3 spans 16 amino acids. CDR3 nucleotides: TGTGCCAGCAGCGAGGACGCGGGGGCGATTGCAGAGACCCAGTACTTC. This translates into CASSEDAGAIAETQYF.

V is TRBV5-4 and J is TRBJ2-5; possibly TRBD2 for D (6 bases). This CDR3 spans 16 amino acids. V lost 3 bases and J 4 bases, leaving 19 bases between the germline ends. From germline, CDR1 is SGHNT and CDR2 YYREEE (reference sequence). The CDR3 DNA sequence: TGTGCCAGCAGCTCGCGTCTAGCGTTCTCCCGAGAGACCCAGTACTTC. Protein product: CASSSRLAFSRETQYF.

In regard to this clone: One end of the junction varies from germline; a read error may be responsible. The V gene is TRBV7-9, the J gene TRBJ1-4; 8 positions match TRBD1. The germline gives CDR1 SEHNR, CDR2 FQNEAQ (reference sequence). This CDR3 comprises 14 residues. The CDR3 region has the DNA TGTTCCAGCAGCCGGACAGGGCCTGTTGAAAAACTGTTTTTT. Translated: CSSSRTGPVEKLFF.

This clone was detected a few times. V is TRBV4-1 and J is TRBJ2-3, with 12 bases aligning to TRBD2. CDR1 MGHRA and CDR2 YSYEKL come from the germline V gene. This CDR3 contains 17 residues. V shed 7 bases and J 0 bases; nucleotides not matched to a gene: 8. CDR3 amino acids: CASTQTGTSGSTDTQYF. The CDR3 DNA reads as TGCGCCAGCACTCAGACCGGGACTAGCGGGAGCACAGATACGCAGTATTTT.

The chain carries TRBV6-5 and TRBJ1-5; TRBD1 aligns across 7 bases. V was pared by 2 bases and J by 5 bases, with 0 bases of the junction left unmatched. The V gene's germline CDR1 is MNHEY and CDR2 SVGAGI. This CDR3 spans 13 amino acids. The CDR3 sequence: CASSYRGHQPQHF. CDR3 nucleotides: TGTGCCAGCAGTTACAGGGGGCATCAGCCCCAGCATTTT.

Regarding this clone: The junction shows a germline mismatch at one end, possibly a read error. At the DNA level, this CDR3 is encoded by other sequences in the same sample as well. The rearrangement uses TRBV2 and TRBJ2-7; the D gene is possibly TRBD2 (8 bases). Germline V gives CDR1 SNHLY, CDR2 FYNNEI. The CDR3 length is 16 residues. CDR3 loop: CASSEAHAGGLVLSVF. In DNA, the CDR3 is TGTGCCAGCAGTGAAGCGCACGCAGGGGGACTAGTTCTCTCGGTCTTC.

This chain links TRBV23-1 with TRBJ2-1; D not certain. TRBV23-1 is noted as an ORF with a role that remains uncertain. V was pared by 1 base and J by 0 bases, with 7 bases between. The CDR3 runs to 15 residues. The CDR3 sequence: CASSQYSSSYNEQFF. The CDR3, as DNA: TGCGCCAGCAGTCAATACAGCAGCTCCTACAATGAGCAGTTCTTC.

Ten or more counts support this clone. The chain employs TRBV12-2 and TRBJ1-2; no DNA check was done on the table's D call, TRBD1. TRBV12-2 constitutes a pseudogene. This CDR3 is built from 14 residues. CDR3 in DNA: TGTGCAAGTCGCTTACCTACAGGGTTAAATGGCTACACCTTC. This encodes CASRLPTGLNGYTF.

This chain uses TRBV2 with TRBJ2-1; a possible D gene is TRBD2 (6 bases). Looked up from germline, CDR1 is SNHLY and CDR2 is FYNNEI. V shed 6 bases and J shed 0 bases, with 9 bases lying between them. There are 14 residues in the CDR3. CDR3 sequence reads: CASRGGSSYNEQFF. The CDR3 DNA reads TGTGCCAGCAGGGGGGGAAGCTCCTACAATGAGCAGTTCTTC.

V usage is TRBV4-2 and J usage is TRBJ1-5; the D gene is possibly TRBD1 (5 bases). The germline V and J ends were trimmed by 1 base and 4 bases, with 11 bases remaining between them. Germline V gene lookup returns CDR1 LGHNA and CDR2 YNFKEQ. The CDR3 runs 15 residues. This CDR3 reads CASSQARELNQPQHF. Here the CDR3 DNA reads TGTGCCAGCAGCCAAGCCAGGGAACTTAATCAGCCCCAGCATTTT.

The gene calls are TRBV9 and TRBJ1-1, with 8 bases matching TRBD1. The CDR3 runs 14 residues. Per the germline V gene, CDR1 is SGDLS and CDR2 is YYNGEE. Trimming removed 6 bases from V and 1 base from J; junction bases left unmatched: 5. Written as DNA, the CDR3 is TGTGCCAGCAACCGAGGACAGGGGAACACTGAAGCTTTCTTT. It is translated as CASNRGQGNTEAFF.

This clone was seen a single time. Written as DNA, the CDR3 is TGTGCCAGTAGTGGGACAGGGGGTCAGCCCCAGCATTTT. Translating gives CASSGTGGQPQHF. The chain employs TRBV19 and TRBJ1-5; TRBD1 matches at 11 bases. The V and J ends lost 5 bases and 6 bases, in that order; junction bases with no gene match: 0. This CDR3 is built from 13 residues. From germline, CDR1 is LNHDA and CDR2 SQIVND (reference sequence).

This clone was seen more than once but under ten times. The rearrangement links TRBV30 to TRBJ1-4; D is perhaps TRBD1 (6 bases). The ends were cut back, 2 bases at V and 1 base at J, with 11 bases in the middle. Germline CDR1 is GTSNPN and CDR2 is SVGIG (reference sequence). The CDR3 consists of 15 residues. Written as DNA, the CDR3 is TGTGCCTGGAGTAGACCGGACAGAACTAATGAAAAACTGTTTTTT. Its protein is CAWSRPDRTNEKLFF.

The rearrangement uses TRBV5-1 and TRBJ2-5, with 9 bases fitting TRBD1. J gave up 5 bases and V 0 bases, and 5 bases lay outside the gene matches. The CDR3 totals 15 residues. CDR1 is SGHRS and CDR2 is YFSETQ in the germline V gene. CDR3 bases: TGCGCCAGCAGCTTGGACAGGGGGCTTGGGGAGACCCAGTACTTC. This sequence encodes CASSLDRGLGETQYF.

V is TRBV19 and J is TRBJ2-7; 11 nucleotides line up with TRBD2. The CDR3 is made up of 16 amino acids. V shed 5 bases, J shed 2 bases, and the junction held 8 bases outside the gene matches. CDR1 is LNHDA, CDR2 SQIVND, per germline (reference sequence). The CDR3 region has the DNA TGTGCCAGTAGTCCCCGACTAGCGGGGAAAGCCTACGAGCAGTACTTC. This sequence encodes CASSPRLAGKAYEQYF.